The present TCR beta chain was sequenced within a study of shared clonotypes between healthy human individuals (dated by TCRdb to the early 2020s). In the study overall: The cohort comprised a couple of women and three men aged 18 to 49 years. Blood TCR repertoires of 5 or 6 healthy adults were deeply sequenced to estimate repertoire size and the extent of clonotype sharing between individuals. Between about 0.8 and 9.5 billion PBMCs per donor were obtained by leukapheresis. Per donor, three plates each were used for CD4 naive and CD4 memory, two for CD8 naive, and one for CD8 memory. Libraries were prepared and TCR repertoires were sequenced by different laboratories using diverse techniques, in order to increase sequencing depth and limit assay-specific biases. Results the study describes overall, beyond this receptor: Even with the large sequencing depth, rarefaction of the sorted-subset datasets indicated that sequencing was incomplete. Only blood was sampled, and tissue TCR repertoires likely differ from those in blood. Compared with non-shared clonotypes, the clonotypes found in all four sorted-subset donors had higher generation probabilities. When a handful of donors were compared, the shared fraction of clonotypes was about 5.2% for naive CD4, less than 4% for naive CD8, about 2.4% for memory CD4, and 0.4% for memory CD8. Based on pairwise subsampling, the degree of clonotype sharing among donors was expected to be affected by sequencing depth. Because the study included a small number of donors, the genetic and exposure-history diversity represented was limited. Larger estimated clonotype richness was generally found for naive subsets than for memory subsets.

TCR CDR3 regions were amplified from genomic DNA by multiplex PCR using the deep immunoSEQ assay. Extracted genomic DNA from each cell subset was distributed evenly across all wells of several immunoSEQ 96-well plates, and each plate was treated as a replicate. For sorted subsets, 200 ng of genomic DNA, equivalent to some 30,000 T cell genomes, went into each replicate PCR. The purified libraries were quantified using a Qubit 3.0 fluorometer, sized with a Bioanalyzer 2100, and then quantified again using the KAPA Library Quantification kit. Every immunoSEQ 96-well plate was sequenced on a dedicated single-read 150-cycle Illumina NextSeq 550 flow cell. Processing in the source paper ran as follows. Because only junctional sequences without quality scores were contained in the immunoSEQ output, filtering matching that applied to full-length reads could not be performed. Sequences were annotated with PyIR, a Python wrapper for IgBLAST v1.9, using IMGT germline references to assign V/J genes and CDR3. Reads were filtered out if the reads had weak V/J assignments (E-value above 1e-6), no CDR3, stop codons, out-of-frame junctions, or ambiguous translated residues. V3J clonotypes were defined as sequences sharing an identical inferred V gene, J gene, and CDR3 amino acid sequence. The percentage overlap between two repertoires was calculated by dividing the number of shared unique clonotypes by the size of the smaller repertoire. RTK rarefaction, the Chao1 estimator, and Recon v2.1 estimates of unobserved clonotypes were used to assess repertoire richness. For all TCRbeta clonotypes obtained by the gDNA method from a few donors, generation probabilities were computed with OLGA. Sourced from immuneACCESS, this table was stored by TCRdb with only in-frame sequences that have V and J called. A share of the clones is absent; for the studies checked, an unresolved V gene accounts for under half, and the remainder has no known explanation. D and trimming come from the DNA, and the V and J calls and clone size come from that table. For this sample the table gives 550,000 to 850,000 clones, of which about two thirds were detected only once. The ten largest make up approximately 1.8% of the sample.

Donors were healthy HIV-negative adults with no recently reported acute infections or vaccinations. Every donor was a Caucasian adult residing in Nashville, Tennessee, USA. Magnetic negative selection was used to enrich CD4+ T cells, after which naive cells were positively selected on CD45RA and the negative fraction became the memory subset. Blood was obtained by leukapheresis, after which PBMCs were separated by Ficoll-Histopaque density gradient centrifugation and cryopreserved in liquid nitrogen vapor phase. Analytical flow cytometry was used to check the purity and quantity of each magnetically sorted T cell population. Genomic DNA was isolated from every sorted fraction and measured by UV absorbance on a Nanodrop 2000c. The V end loses 1 base and the J end loses 4 bases, and a stretch of 13 bases separates them. The CDR1 and CDR2 encoded by the germline V gene are SGHDN and FVKESK. The CDR3 spans 16 residues, from the cysteine through the phenylalanine. Left in the record is the CDR3 DNA by itself, 48 bases read in frame from the first base.

About this clone itself: No antigen is known for it. Per-base qualities were not stored, and no clone one base away is much larger.

Sequencing used memory CD4+ T cells sorted from blood. The cell subset or site label corresponds to: CD45RA-negative fraction. This sequence originates from a woman aged 25 to 39 in good health. The chain joins TRBV14 to TRBJ1-4; TRBD1 is perhaps the D gene, given 5 matching bases. The CDR3 loop reads CASSQGGGTLNEKLFF. The nucleotides read TGTGCCAGCAGCCAAGGTGGGGGGACCCTTAATGAAAAACTGTTTTTT. Reference TRBV14 and TRBJ1-4 genes cover what lies past the CDR3, so the full variable domain is EAGVTQFPSHSVIEKGQTVTLRCDPISGHDNLYWYRRVMGKEIKFLLHFVKESKQDESGMPNNRFLAERTGGTYSTLKVQPAELEDSGVYFCASSQGGGTLNEKLFFGSGTQLSVL.